This T cell receptor (beta chain) originates from a study of T cells in Graves' hyperthyroidism and ophthalmopathy. The germline gives CDR1 ENHRY, CDR2 SYGVKD. Trimming shortened V by 0 bases and J by 8 bases, and 11 bases separated the two germline ends. The CDR3 consists of 15 residues. Orbital computed tomography, thyroid ultrasound, serum thyroxine and TRAb, and clinical symptoms together informed the diagnoses. A note on this clonotype: Its antigen remains unidentified.

The TCR beta CDR3 regions underwent amplification using RNA transcripts as the source. RT-PCR in the first round (using the HTBI primer set) targeted the TCR CDR3. Via MiXCR, TCRdb re-called the multiplex PCR reads, giving one row per CDR3 protein. The sample lists about 500,000 distinct CDR3 sequences, 40% to 50% seen once, with about two fifths in the top ten. Study conclusions and caveats: The model foresaw ophthalmopathy a median roughly 6.6 months prior to onset.

The chain combines TRBV10-3 with TRBJ1-6, with D possibly matching TRBD1 (6 bases). The sequencing sample was made of peripheral blood or thyroid tissue (not recorded which). The receptor was derived from an adult woman with Graves' disease, either hyperthyroidism or ophthalmopathy (not recorded which). CDR3: CAISESGRGDSPLHF. The CDR3 DNA reads TGTGCCATCAGTGAGTCGGGCAGGGGAGATTCACCCCTCCACTTT.